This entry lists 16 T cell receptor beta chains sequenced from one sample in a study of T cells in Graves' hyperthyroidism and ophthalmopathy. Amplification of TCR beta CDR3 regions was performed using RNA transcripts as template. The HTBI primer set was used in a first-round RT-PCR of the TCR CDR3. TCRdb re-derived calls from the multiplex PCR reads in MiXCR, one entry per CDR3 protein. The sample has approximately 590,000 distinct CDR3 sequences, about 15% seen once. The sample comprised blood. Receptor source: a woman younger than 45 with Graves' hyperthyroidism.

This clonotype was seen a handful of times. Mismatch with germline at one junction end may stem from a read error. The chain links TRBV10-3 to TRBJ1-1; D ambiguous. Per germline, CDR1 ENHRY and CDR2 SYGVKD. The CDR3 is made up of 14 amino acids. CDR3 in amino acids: CASSESKGDTEAFF. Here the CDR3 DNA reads TGTGCCAGCAGTGAGTCGAAAGGTGACACTGAAGCTTTCTTT.

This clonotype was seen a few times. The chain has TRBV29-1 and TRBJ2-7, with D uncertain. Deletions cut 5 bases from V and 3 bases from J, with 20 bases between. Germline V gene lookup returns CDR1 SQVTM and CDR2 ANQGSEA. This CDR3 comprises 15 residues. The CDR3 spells CSVSALNMGYYEQYF. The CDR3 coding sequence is TGCAGCGTTAGCGCCCTAAACATGGGATACTACGAGCAGTACTTC.

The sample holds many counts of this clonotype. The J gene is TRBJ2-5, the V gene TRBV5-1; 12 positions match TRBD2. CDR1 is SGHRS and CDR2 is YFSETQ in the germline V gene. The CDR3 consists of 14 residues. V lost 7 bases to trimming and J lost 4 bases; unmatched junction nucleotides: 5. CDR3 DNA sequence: TGCGCCAGCGGCCCGGGACTAGCGGGAGAGACCCAGTACTTC. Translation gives CASGPGLAGETQYF.

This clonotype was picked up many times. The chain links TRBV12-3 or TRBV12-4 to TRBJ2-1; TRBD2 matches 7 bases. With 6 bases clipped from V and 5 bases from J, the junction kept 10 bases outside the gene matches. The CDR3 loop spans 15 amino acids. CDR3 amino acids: CASSLGLGSDNEQFF. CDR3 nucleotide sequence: TGTGCCAGCAGCCTCGGACTAGGGAGTGACAATGAGCAGTTCTTC.

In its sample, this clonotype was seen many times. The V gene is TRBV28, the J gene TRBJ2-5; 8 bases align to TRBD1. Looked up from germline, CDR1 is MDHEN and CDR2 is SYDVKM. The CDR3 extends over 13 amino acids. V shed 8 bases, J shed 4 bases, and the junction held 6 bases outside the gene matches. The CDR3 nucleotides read TGTGCCAGCCATGACAGGGGAAGAGAGACCCAGTACTTC. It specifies CASHDRGRETQYF. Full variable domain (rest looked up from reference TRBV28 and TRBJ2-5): DVKVTQSSRYLVKRTGEKVFLECVQDMDHENMFWYRQDPGLGLRLIYFSYDVKMKEKGDIPEGYSVSREKKERFSLILESASTNQTSMYLCASHDRGRETQYFGPGTRLLVL.

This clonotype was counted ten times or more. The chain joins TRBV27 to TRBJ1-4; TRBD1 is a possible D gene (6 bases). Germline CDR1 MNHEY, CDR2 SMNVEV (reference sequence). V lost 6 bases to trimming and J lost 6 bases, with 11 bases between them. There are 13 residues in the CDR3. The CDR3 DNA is TGTGCCAGCAGGCAGGGGATCGATGAAAAACTGTTTTTT. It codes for CASRQGIDEKLFF.

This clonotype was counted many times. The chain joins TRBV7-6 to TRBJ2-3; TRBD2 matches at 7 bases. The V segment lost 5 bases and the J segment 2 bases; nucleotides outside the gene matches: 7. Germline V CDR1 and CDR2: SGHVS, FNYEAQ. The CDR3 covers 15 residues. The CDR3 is CASSNIAGVTDTQYF. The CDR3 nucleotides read TGTGCCAGCAGCAATATAGCGGGTGTCACAGATACGCAGTATTTT.

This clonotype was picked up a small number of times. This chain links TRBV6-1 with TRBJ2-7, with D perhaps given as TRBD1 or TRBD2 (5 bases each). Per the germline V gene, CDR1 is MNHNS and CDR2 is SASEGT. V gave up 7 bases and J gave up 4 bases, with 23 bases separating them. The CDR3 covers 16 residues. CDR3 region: CASTPRARDLQYEQYF. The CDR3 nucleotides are TGTGCCAGCACCCCCCGTGCCCGGGACCTCCAATACGAGCAGTACTTC.

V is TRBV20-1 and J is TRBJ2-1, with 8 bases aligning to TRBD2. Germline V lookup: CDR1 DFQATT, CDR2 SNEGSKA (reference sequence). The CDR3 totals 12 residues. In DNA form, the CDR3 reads TGCAGCTTTGGTCCACTAGCGGTTGAGCAGTTCTTC. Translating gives CSFGPLAVEQFF.

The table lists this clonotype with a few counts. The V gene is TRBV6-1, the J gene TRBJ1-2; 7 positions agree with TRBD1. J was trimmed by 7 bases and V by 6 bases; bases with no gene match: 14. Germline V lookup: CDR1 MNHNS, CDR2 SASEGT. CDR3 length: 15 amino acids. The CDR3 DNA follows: TGTGCCAGCAGACAGGGGCAGCCCCTTAGCGGTGGCTACACCTTC. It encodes CASRQGQPLSGGYTF.

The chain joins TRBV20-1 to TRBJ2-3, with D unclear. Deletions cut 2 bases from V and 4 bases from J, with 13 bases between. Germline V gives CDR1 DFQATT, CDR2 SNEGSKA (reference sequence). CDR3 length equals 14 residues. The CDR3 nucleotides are TGCAGTGCTAGACGGGCCGGGCAGGCAGATACGCAGTATTTT. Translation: CSARRAGQADTQYF.

Here the CDR3 reads CASSFTQGASTEQYF. The CDR3 DNA is TGTGCCAGCAGCTTTACCCAGGGGGCGAGTACCGAGCAGTACTTC. The chain uses TRBV11-2 and TRBJ2-7; TRBD1 agrees at 8 bases. The CDR3 totals 15 residues. Germline-derived CDR1 and CDR2 are SGHAT and FQNNGV. With V trimmed by 3 bases and J by 6 bases, 10 bases remained unmatched.

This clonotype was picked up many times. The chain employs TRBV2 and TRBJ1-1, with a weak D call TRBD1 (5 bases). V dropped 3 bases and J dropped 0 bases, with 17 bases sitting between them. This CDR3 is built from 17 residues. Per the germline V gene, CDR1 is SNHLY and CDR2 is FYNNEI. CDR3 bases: TGTGCCAGCAGTGAGTCTGGGACGGCGGATATGAACACTGAAGCTTTCTTT. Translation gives CASSESGTADMNTEAFF.

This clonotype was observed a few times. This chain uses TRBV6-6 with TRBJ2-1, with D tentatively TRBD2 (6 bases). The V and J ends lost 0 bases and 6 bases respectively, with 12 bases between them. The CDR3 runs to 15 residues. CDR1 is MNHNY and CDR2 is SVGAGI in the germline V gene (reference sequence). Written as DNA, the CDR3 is TGTGCCAGCAGTTACTCGATGAGGGAGGTCAATGAGCAGTTCTTC. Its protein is CASSYSMREVNEQFF.

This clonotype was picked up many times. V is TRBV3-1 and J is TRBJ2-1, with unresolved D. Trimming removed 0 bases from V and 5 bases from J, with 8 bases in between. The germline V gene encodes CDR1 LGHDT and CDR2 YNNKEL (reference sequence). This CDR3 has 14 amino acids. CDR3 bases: TGTGCCAGCAGCCAAGAGGGGTTTAACAATGAGCAGTTCTTC. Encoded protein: CASSQEGFNNEQFF.

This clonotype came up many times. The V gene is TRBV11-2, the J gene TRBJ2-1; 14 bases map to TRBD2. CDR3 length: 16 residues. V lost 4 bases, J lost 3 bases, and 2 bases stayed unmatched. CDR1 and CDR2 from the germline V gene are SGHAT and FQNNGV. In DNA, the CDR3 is TGTGCCAGCAGCTCGGGACTAGCGGGAGACTACAATGAGCAGTTCTTC. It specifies CASSSGLAGDYNEQFF.